The entry below describes one TCR beta chain. TCRdb's table, derived via immunoSEQ multiplex PCR, lists solely in-frame clones and lacks some. Of more than 65,000 clones in the sample, roughly nine tenths were seen once. This record belongs to a study of technical replicates of blood from several donors. The CDR3 has 12 amino acids. With 8 bases removed from V and 4 bases from J, the gap between germline ends came to 10 bases. The germline gives CDR1 SNHLY, CDR2 FYNNEI. The chain uses TRBV2 and TRBJ2-3; D remains unclear. Sequenced: T cells isolated from PBMCs. The TCR sequence derives from a human donor in good health. The CDR3 DNA sequence: TGTGCCAGCTACAGCTCGCCAGATACGCAGTATTTT. Translated, it gives CASYSSPDTQYF.